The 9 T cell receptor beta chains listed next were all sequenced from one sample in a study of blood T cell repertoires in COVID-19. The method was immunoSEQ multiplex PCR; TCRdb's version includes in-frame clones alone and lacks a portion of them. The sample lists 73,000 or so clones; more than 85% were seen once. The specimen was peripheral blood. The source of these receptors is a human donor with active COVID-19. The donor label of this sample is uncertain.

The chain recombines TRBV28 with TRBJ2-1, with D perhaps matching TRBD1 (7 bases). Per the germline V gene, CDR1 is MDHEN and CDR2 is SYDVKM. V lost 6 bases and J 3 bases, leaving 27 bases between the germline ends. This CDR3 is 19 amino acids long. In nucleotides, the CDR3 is TGTGCCAGCAGCACAGAGGGGGCCTTCGGGCTAGCGCGCTACAATGAGCAGTTCTTC. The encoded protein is CASSTEGAFGLARYNEQFF.

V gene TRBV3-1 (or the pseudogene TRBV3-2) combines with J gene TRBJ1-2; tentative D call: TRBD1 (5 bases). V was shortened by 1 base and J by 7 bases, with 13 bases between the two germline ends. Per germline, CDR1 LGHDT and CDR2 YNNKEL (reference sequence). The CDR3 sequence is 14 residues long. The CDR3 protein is CASSQGADTSGYTF. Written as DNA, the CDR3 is TGTGCCAGCAGCCAAGGGGCGGACACTTCTGGCTACACCTTC.

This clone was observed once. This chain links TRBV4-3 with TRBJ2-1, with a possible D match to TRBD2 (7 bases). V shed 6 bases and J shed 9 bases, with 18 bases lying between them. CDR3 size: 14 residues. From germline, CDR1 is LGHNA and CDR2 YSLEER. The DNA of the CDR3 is TGCGCCAGCAGTCGGGGGCACACGGGGGGTGAGCAGTTCTTC. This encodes CASSRGHTGGEQFF.

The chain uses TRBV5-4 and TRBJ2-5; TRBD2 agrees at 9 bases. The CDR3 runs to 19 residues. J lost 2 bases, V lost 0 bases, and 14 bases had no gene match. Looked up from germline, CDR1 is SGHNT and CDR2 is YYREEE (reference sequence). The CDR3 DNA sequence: TGTGCCAGCAGCTTGGCCAGGACTAGCGCGGCGACCTTACAAGAGACCCAGTACTTC. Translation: CASSLARTSAATLQETQYF.

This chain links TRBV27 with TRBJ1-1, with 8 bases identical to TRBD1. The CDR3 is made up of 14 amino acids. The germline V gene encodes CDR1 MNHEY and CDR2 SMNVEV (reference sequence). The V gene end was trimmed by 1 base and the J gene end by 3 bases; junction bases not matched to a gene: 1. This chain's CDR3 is CASSLLDRDTEAFF. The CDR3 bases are TGTGCCAGCAGTTTATTGGACAGGGACACTGAAGCTTTCTTT.

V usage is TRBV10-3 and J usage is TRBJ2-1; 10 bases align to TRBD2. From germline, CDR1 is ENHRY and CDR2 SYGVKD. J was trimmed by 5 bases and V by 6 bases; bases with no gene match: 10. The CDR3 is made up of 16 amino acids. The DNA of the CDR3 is TGTGCCATCAGGCCTACTAGCGGGGAGACCGACAATGAGCAGTTCTTC. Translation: CAIRPTSGETDNEQFF.

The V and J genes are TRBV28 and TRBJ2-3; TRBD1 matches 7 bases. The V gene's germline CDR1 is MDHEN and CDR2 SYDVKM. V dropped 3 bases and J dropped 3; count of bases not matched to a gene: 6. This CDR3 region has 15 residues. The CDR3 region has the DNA TGTGCCAGCAGTTTGAGGGGGCGCGGAACAGATACGCAGTATTTT. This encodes CASSLRGRGTDTQYF. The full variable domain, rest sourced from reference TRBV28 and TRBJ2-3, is DVKVTQSSRYLVKRTGEKVFLECVQDMDHENMFWYRQDPGLGLRLIYFSYDVKMKEKGDIPEGYSVSREKKERFSLILESASTNQTSMYLCASSLRGRGTDTQYFGPGTRLTVL.

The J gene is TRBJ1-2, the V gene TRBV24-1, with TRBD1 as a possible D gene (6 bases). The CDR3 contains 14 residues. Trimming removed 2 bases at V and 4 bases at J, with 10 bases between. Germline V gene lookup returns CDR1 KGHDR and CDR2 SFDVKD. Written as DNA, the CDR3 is TGTGCCACCAGTGATTCCGGACAGCGCTATGGCTACACCTTC. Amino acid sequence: CATSDSGQRYGYTF.

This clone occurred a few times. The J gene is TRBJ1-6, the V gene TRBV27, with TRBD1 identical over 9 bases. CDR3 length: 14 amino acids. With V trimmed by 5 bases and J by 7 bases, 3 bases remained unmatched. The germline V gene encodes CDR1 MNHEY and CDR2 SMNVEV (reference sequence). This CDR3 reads CASSLGQGNSPLHF. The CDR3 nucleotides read TGTGCCAGCAGTCTAGGACAGGGGAATTCACCCCTCCACTTT.